Presented here are 28 T cell receptor beta chains from one specimen sequenced in a study of T-cell reconstitution after alpha-beta-depleted transplantation in children (dated by TCRdb to between 2015 and 2016). The treatment or condition label of this sample denotes: allogeneic hematopoietic cell transplantation with graft depleted of TCRalphabeta T cells and CD19 B cells. Library prep was done by PCR. Sequencing relied on an Illumina HiSeq 2500. TCR libraries were prepared with molecular barcoding, using unique molecular identifiers to normalize TCRbeta repertoire quantification. The public reads were reprocessed in TCRdb via fastp at Q25 and MiXCR, keeping in-frame beta chains. Rows matching on CDR3 protein sequence are summarized as one entry with the most common DNA and genes. In this sample the table shows over 100,000 distinct CDR3 sequences, under 13% of which occur a single time. The ten largest clones represent around 35% of the sample.

The sample was PBMCs, taken before TCRalphabeta/CD19-depleted stem cell transplant. Receptors originate from a boy between 2 and 10 years old with acute lymphoblastic leukemia, due to receive a stem cell transplant.

The sample holds a few counts of this clonotype. The CDR3 region has the DNA TGCAGTGCTAGAGATCCGGTGAGCTCCTACGAGCAGTACTTC. It yields the protein CSARDPVSSYEQYF. This sequence joins TRBV20-1 and TRBJ2-7; D is unclear. Between the trimmed V and J ends, which lost 0 bases and 0 bases, there was a span of 9 bases. The CDR3 is 14 amino acids. CDR1 is DFQATT, CDR2 SNEGSKA, per germline (reference sequence).

V usage is TRBV7-2 and J usage is TRBJ2-7; 11 nucleotides line up with TRBD1. CDR1 is SGHTA and CDR2 is FQGNSA in the germline V gene. J lost 3 bases, V lost 6 bases, and 4 bases had no gene match. The CDR3 loop spans 14 amino acids. The CDR3 spells CASSRDRGYYEQYF. The CDR3 DNA reads as TGTGCCAGCAGTCGGGACAGGGGGTACTACGAGCAGTACTTC.

This clonotype was picked up a small number of times. The gene calls are TRBV10-3 and TRBJ1-2; TRBD1 might be the D (5 bases). This CDR3 comprises 16 residues. Germline V CDR1 and CDR2: ENHRY, SYGVKD. V shed 2 bases and J shed 2 bases, with 15 bases lying between them. Here the CDR3 reads CAISEVGGATNYGYTF. CDR3 nucleotides: TGTGCCATCAGTGAGGTCGGCGGGGCGACCAACTATGGCTACACCTTC.

This clonotype has a handful of counts. V is TRBV3-1 and J is TRBJ2-1; unclear D gene. The germline gives CDR1 LGHDT, CDR2 YNNKEL (reference sequence). The CDR3 spans 10 residues. V was pared by 3 bases and J by 7 bases, with 1 base between. The DNA of the CDR3 is TGTGCCAGCAGCCAGAATGAGCAGTTCTTC. Translating it yields CASSQNEQFF.

The chain uses TRBV28 and TRBJ2-3; 8 bases map to TRBD1. Germline V gives CDR1 MDHEN, CDR2 SYDVKM. Trimming removed 5 bases from V and 6 bases from J; junction bases left unmatched: 13. This CDR3 has 16 residues. The CDR3, as DNA: TGTGCCAGCAGTGTACCCATCGGACAGGGACGGGATACGCAGTATTTT. It is translated as CASSVPIGQGRDTQYF.

In its sample, this clonotype is medium-sized. The chain employs TRBV20-1 and TRBJ2-1, with 8 bases lining up with TRBD1. The CDR3 extends over 11 amino acids. The germline V gene has CDR1 DFQATT and CDR2 SNEGSKA (reference sequence). With 4 bases clipped from V and 12 bases from J, the junction kept 5 bases outside the gene matches. The CDR3 nucleotides read TGCAGTGCTACAGGGGGCGCCTCGCAGTTCTTC. Translating it yields CSATGGASQFF.

This clonotype was detected a few times. V is TRBV7-8 and J is TRBJ2-7; D gene unclear. The CDR3 runs to 11 residues. Germline V gene data show CDR1 as SGHVS and CDR2 as FQNEAQ. The V end lost 5 bases, the J end lost 6 bases, and 8 bases lay between the germline ends. The CDR3 nucleotides read TGTGCCAGCAGCCCCTCTATCGAGCAGTACTTC. Translation gives CASSPSIEQYF.

Only a few counts were recorded for this clonotype. The V and J genes are TRBV7-3 and TRBJ2-3; D tentatively fits TRBD1 or TRBD2 (5 bases each). This CDR3 comprises 15 residues. The ends were cut back, 2 bases at V and 2 bases at J, with 11 bases in the middle. Germline V gives CDR1 SGHTA, CDR2 FQGTGA. The CDR3 loop is CASSLFGDPTDTQYF. DNA for the CDR3: TGTGCCAGCAGCTTATTTGGGGACCCCACAGATACGCAGTATTTT.

This clonotype was recorded at least ten times. The chain is built from TRBV3-1 and TRBJ2-2, with a possible D match to TRBD2 (5 bases). CDR3 size: 17 residues. Trimming stripped 0 bases from V and 0 bases from J, with 11 bases between. Germline CDR1 is LGHDT and CDR2 is YNNKEL (reference sequence). CDR3 sequence reads: CASSQDRGLSNTGELFF. The CDR3 DNA reads as TGTGCCAGCAGCCAAGATCGAGGACTTTCGAACACCGGGGAGCTGTTTTTT.

This clonotype was picked up a small number of times. The V gene is TRBV7-9, the J gene TRBJ2-1, with no clear D. Trimming took 0 bases from V and 5 from J, leaving 2 bases between them. This CDR3 comprises 12 residues. Germline V gene data show CDR1 as SEHNR and CDR2 as FQNEAQ (reference sequence). The CDR3 is CASSLANNEQFF. The CDR3 bases are TGTGCCAGCAGCTTAGCGAACAATGAGCAGTTCTTC.

This clonotype was detected ten times or more. The chain links TRBV10-2 to TRBJ2-7; D remains ambiguous. Germline assignment: CDR1 WSHSY and CDR2 SAAADI. This CDR3 is built from 13 residues. Trimming removed 4 bases at V and 5 bases at J, with 12 bases between. Written as DNA, the CDR3 is TGCGCCAGCAGTGGGACGGTCTCACACGAGCAGTACTTC. This gives the protein CASSGTVSHEQYF.

This clonotype showed up many times. The V and J genes are TRBV5-1 and TRBJ2-3; D perhaps matches TRBD2 (6 bases). CDR1 and CDR2 from the germline V gene are SGHRS and YFSETQ. V lost 0 bases and J lost 0, with 11 bases in between. This CDR3 has 16 amino acids. The CDR3 nucleotides read TGCGCCAGCAGCTTGGCCGGGAGAGGCAGCACAGATACGCAGTATTTT. This encodes CASSLAGRGSTDTQYF.

This clonotype has just a few counts. The chain combines TRBV25-1 with TRBJ2-5; unclear D gene. The CDR3 runs to 15 residues. The germline V gene encodes CDR1 MGHDK and CDR2 SYGVNS. Trimming pared 0 bases from V and 5 bases from J, leaving 13 bases between. The CDR3 DNA is TGTGCCAGCAGTGAATATACCAGGAACGAGGAGACCCAGTACTTC. Its translation is CASSEYTRNEETQYF.

This clonotype has at least ten counts. V usage is TRBV7-8 and J usage is TRBJ1-2; weak D call: TRBD1 (6 bases). The CDR3 runs 14 residues. From germline, CDR1 is SGHVS and CDR2 FQNEAQ. Trimming removed 1 base from V and 8 bases from J, with 14 bases in between. CDR3 amino acids: CASSLVGGGRGYTF. CDR3 DNA sequence: TGTGCCAGCAGCTTAGTAGGGGGGGGACGCGGCTACACCTTC.

This clonotype turned up a few times. The rearrangement uses TRBV3-1 and TRBJ1-1, with a tentative D call TRBD1 (5 bases). Germline lookup yields CDR1 LGHDT and CDR2 YNNKEL (reference sequence). The CDR3 is 14 residues long. With 5 bases removed from V and 4 bases from J, the gap between germline ends came to 14 bases. The chain's CDR3 is CASSGGWRITEAFF. DNA of the CDR3: TGTGCCAGCAGCGGGGGGTGGAGGATCACTGAAGCTTTCTTT. Full variable domain (rest looked up from reference TRBV3-1 and TRBJ1-1): DTAVSQTPKYLVTQMGNDKSIKCEQNLGHDTMYWYKQDSKKFLKIMFSYNNKELIINETVPNRFSPKSPDKAHLNLHINSLELGDSAVYFCASSGGWRITEAFFGQGTRLTVV.

The V gene is TRBV11-2, the J gene TRBJ1-4, with 7 bases identical to TRBD1. CDR1 SGHAT and CDR2 FQNNGV come from the germline V gene. The CDR3 length is 15 residues. V dropped 5 bases and J dropped 1; count of bases not matched to a gene: 4. The CDR3 spells CASSLNRGTNEKLFF. CDR3 DNA sequence: TGTGCCAGCAGCCTAAACAGGGGAACTAATGAAAAACTGTTTTTT.

Only a few counts were recorded for this clonotype. The rearrangement uses TRBV4-1 and TRBJ2-1; TRBD2 matches 8 bases. Germline assignment: CDR1 MGHRA and CDR2 YSYEKL. V shed 4 bases and J 9 bases; nucleotides not matched to a gene: 5. This CDR3 spans 13 amino acids. The CDR3 protein is CASSLPGLAEQFF. CDR3 DNA sequence: TGCGCCAGCAGCCTCCCCGGACTAGCTGAGCAGTTCTTC.

The sample holds one count of this clonotype. This sequence joins TRBV3-1 and TRBJ2-1; 8 nucleotides agree with TRBD2. Germline V gives CDR1 LGHDT, CDR2 YNNKEL (reference sequence). The CDR3 covers 13 residues. Germline trimming cut 3 bases from V and 14 bases from J; bases unmatched to any gene: 9. CDR3 amino acids: CASSQLGLAGKFF. DNA for the CDR3: TGTGCCAGCAGCCAGCTCGGTCTAGCGGGCAAGTTCTTC.

This clonotype was counted ten times or more. The chain uses TRBV7-9 and TRBJ1-1, with 8 positions matching TRBD1. Germline CDR1 is SEHNR and CDR2 is FQNEAQ (reference sequence). CDR3 size: 12 residues. V gave up 3 bases and J gave up 10 bases; unmatched junction bases: 4. Here the CDR3 DNA reads TGTGCCAGCAGCTTCGGACAGGGTCGAGCTTTCTTT. It yields the protein CASSFGQGRAFF.

The genes are TRBV20-1 and TRBJ2-5; D gene unclear. Germline lookup yields CDR1 DFQATT and CDR2 SNEGSKA (reference sequence). The CDR3 totals 15 residues. The V gene lost 5 bases and the J gene lost 2 bases, with 18 bases spanning the gap. In DNA form, the CDR3 reads TGCAGTGCTCCCAACCCCCGATCCGCTCAAGAGACCCAGTACTTC. It is translated as CSAPNPRSAQETQYF.

This clonotype was seen ten or more times. The genes are TRBV7-9 and TRBJ2-3; D might be TRBD1 (5 bases). V lost 3 bases to trimming and J lost 2 bases, with 12 bases between them. In germline, CDR1 is SEHNR, CDR2 FQNEAQ (reference sequence). The length of the CDR3 is 15 residues. CDR3 nucleotides: TGTGCCAGCAGCTTCTCGGCAGGGAACACAGATACGCAGTATTTT. As protein: CASSFSAGNTDTQYF. The complete variable domain, with remaining parts taken from reference TRBV7-9 and TRBJ2-3, reads DTGVSQNPRHKITKRGQNVTFRCDPISEHNRLYWYRQTLGQGPEFLTYFQNEAQLEKSRLLSDRFSAERPKGSFSTLEIQRTEQGDSAMYLCASSFSAGNTDTQYFGPGTRLTVL.

V is TRBV29-1 and J is TRBJ2-1, with TRBD2 matching 10 bases. The CDR3 is 16 amino acids. Per the germline V gene, CDR1 is SQVTM and CDR2 is ANQGSEA. Germline trimming cut 0 bases from V and 3 bases from J; bases unmatched to any gene: 5. The CDR3 is CSVEDISSGSYNEQFF. The CDR3 bases are TGCAGCGTTGAAGATATCTCTAGCGGGAGCTACAATGAGCAGTTCTTC.

This clonotype was seen ten or more times. The rearrangement joins TRBV7-2 to TRBJ2-7; perhaps TRBD2 as D (6 bases). The germline gives CDR1 SGHTA, CDR2 FQGNSA. The V end was cut by 5 bases, the J end by 2 bases, with 13 bases between. This CDR3 comprises 14 residues. The CDR3 loop is CASSPDGGTYEQYF. The CDR3 DNA is TGTGCCAGCAGCCCGGACGGGGGAACCTACGAGCAGTACTTC.

Note on this clonotype: A much larger clone lies one base from this, so it may be a read error. CDR3 nucleotides: TGTGCCAGCAGCCAGAAGCCTACCGGGGAGCTGTTTTTT. Its translation: CASSQKPTGELFF. The V call is TRBV14, the J call TRBJ2-2; D not resolved. This CDR3 has 13 amino acids. V lost 3 bases and J lost 5, with 7 bases in between. The germline V gene encodes CDR1 SGHDN and CDR2 FVKESK.

The sample holds a few counts of this clonotype. The V and J genes are TRBV6-2 or TRBV6-3 and TRBJ2-4; D gene ambiguous. Germline-derived CDR1 and CDR2 are MNHEY and SVGEGT. Trimming cost V 7 bases and J 5 bases, with 9 bases left between them. The length of the CDR3 is 12 residues. The CDR3, as DNA: TGTGCCAGCACCGGTACCCAAAACATTCAGTACTTC. This gives the protein CASTGTQNIQYF.

In its sample, this clonotype was seen a few times. The V and J genes are TRBV27 and TRBJ2-7, with 8 positions matching TRBD2. CDR1 MNHEY and CDR2 SMNVEV come from the germline V gene (reference sequence). With 5 bases clipped from V and 3 bases from J, the junction kept 6 bases outside the gene matches. The CDR3 contains 14 residues. The CDR3 DNA reads as TGTGCCAGCAGTCGAAGCGGGAGTAACTACGAGCAGTACTTC. Residues: CASSRSGSNYEQYF.

Ten or more counts support this clonotype. The chain's CDR3 is CASSLGWVGAPDTQYF. The CDR3 DNA is TGTGCCAGCAGTCTCGGGTGGGTTGGGGCTCCAGATACGCAGTATTTT. This chain connects TRBV12-3 or TRBV12-4 to TRBJ2-3; weak D call: TRBD1 (5 bases). CDR3 length: 16 residues. Trimming cost V 5 bases and J 4 bases, with 19 bases left between them.

The CDR3 DNA reads as TGTGCCAGCAGTGAAGGACCCGAAAAACTGTTTTTT. Amino acids: CASSEGPEKLFF. The chain combines TRBV6-1 with TRBJ1-4, with no clear D. This CDR3 is 12 amino acids long. Germline CDR1 is MNHNS and CDR2 is SASEGT. Trimming removed 1 base at V and 8 bases at J, with 5 bases between.